These 6 T cell receptor beta chains were all obtained from the same sample, sequenced in a study of cytomegalovirus exposure and HLA in healthy donors. Both 60 Vbeta primers and 13 Jbeta primers went into the PCR. Sequenced by immunoSEQ multiplex PCR; TCRdb stores in-frame clones only, minus some. This repertoire includes about 120,000 clones. Sequenced: PBMCs. Source of these receptors: a man younger than 35 in good health and CMV-seronegative.

This chain uses TRBV9 with TRBJ2-7, with a possible D match to TRBD1 (5 bases). V was clipped by 0 bases and J by 2 bases, with 9 bases between them. The CDR3 runs to 14 residues. CDR1 and CDR2 (germline): SGDLS, YYNGEE. For the CDR3, the DNA is TGTGCCAGCAGCGTAGCTGTAGGGGCCTACGAGCAGTACTTC. It translates to CASSVAVGAYEQYF.

The chain combines TRBV5-1 with TRBJ2-6; TRBD1 matches at 7 bases. The germline V gene encodes CDR1 SGHRS and CDR2 YFSETQ. The CDR3 length is 17 residues. Unmatched junction bases numbered 6, after V lost 2 bases and J lost 1 base. The CDR3 DNA follows: TGCGCCAGCAGCTTTACAGGGGTCGCTTCTGGGGCCAACGTCCTGACTTTC. Translation gives CASSFTGVASGANVLTF.

This chain connects TRBV6-6 to TRBJ1-5; 8 bases match TRBD1. This CDR3 is built from 14 residues. J was trimmed by 2 bases and V by 6 bases; bases with no gene match: 3. Germline loops: CDR1 MNHNY, CDR2 SVGAGI (reference sequence). CDR3 region: CASRVQGGNQPQHF. CDR3 in DNA: TGTGCCAGCAGGGTACAGGGGGGCAATCAGCCCCAGCATTTT.

The rearrangement uses TRBV5-4 and TRBJ2-1, with 13 bases that match TRBD2. The CDR3 spans 20 residues. V shed 3 bases and J 8 bases; nucleotides not matched to a gene: 20. Germline V gene data show CDR1 as SGHNT and CDR2 as YYREEE (reference sequence). CDR3 nucleotide sequence: TGTGCCAGCAGCTGGGTCGTGGGACTAGCGGGGCAAAATGGGTCATATGAGCAGTTCTTC. Its translation is CASSWVVGLAGQNGSYEQFF.

CDR3 DNA sequence: TGTGCCAGCAGCCCGGGACAGGGAATCCACGAGCAGTACTTC. Translation: CASSPGQGIHEQYF. The chain uses TRBV5-6 and TRBJ2-7; 9 bases fit TRBD1. V was clipped by 4 bases and J by 5 bases; unmatched bases: 7. The CDR3 has 14 amino acids. Germline CDR1 reads SGHDT; CDR2 reads YYEEEE. Looking up the rest from reference TRBV5-6 and TRBJ2-7 gives the full variable domain: DAGVTQSPTHLIKTRGQQVTLRCSPKSGHDTVSWYQQALGQGPQFIFQYYEEEERQRGNFPDRFSGHQFPNYSSELNVNALLLGDSALYLCASSPGQGIHEQYFGPGTRLTVT.

The CDR3 nucleotides are TGTGCCATCACGCTTGGACAGGGGGCGCGGGAGCAGTACTTC. It is translated as CAITLGQGAREQYF. This chain links TRBV10-3 with TRBJ2-7; 11 bases are a match to TRBD1. CDR1 is ENHRY and CDR2 is SYGVKD in the germline V gene. There are 14 residues in the CDR3. The V segment lost 7 bases and the J segment 7 bases; nucleotides outside the gene matches: 9.